This TCR beta chain is drawn from a study of blood T cell repertoires in COVID-19. The CDR3 sequence is 13 residues long. CDR1 is SEHNR and CDR2 is FQNEAQ in the germline V gene (reference sequence). Trimming cost V 5 bases and J 12 bases, with 14 bases left between them. Cohorts were determined from participant-reported clinical history. Some clones are missing from TCRdb's copy, which holds only in-frame ones; the method was immunoSEQ multiplex PCR. The sample carries roughly 180,000 clones, around four fifths recorded once. The receptor comes from a man aged 40-55 years who had recovered from COVID-19. This chain connects TRBV7-9 to TRBJ1-6; D uncertain. Source material: PBMCs or T cells enriched from blood (not recorded which). The DNA for the CDR3 is TGTGCCAGCAGCCCAGGAGCGGTCCGACCCCTCCACTTT. This codes for CASSPGAVRPLHF.